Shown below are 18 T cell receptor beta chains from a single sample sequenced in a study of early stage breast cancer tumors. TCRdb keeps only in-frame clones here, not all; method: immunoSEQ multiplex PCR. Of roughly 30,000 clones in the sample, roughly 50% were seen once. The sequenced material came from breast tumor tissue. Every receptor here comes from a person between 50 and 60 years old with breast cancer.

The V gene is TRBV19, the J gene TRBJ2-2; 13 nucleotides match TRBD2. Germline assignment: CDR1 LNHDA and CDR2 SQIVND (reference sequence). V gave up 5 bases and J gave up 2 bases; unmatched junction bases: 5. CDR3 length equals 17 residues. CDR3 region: CASSDRLAGGNTGELFF. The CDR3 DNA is TGTGCCAGTAGTGACCGACTAGCGGGAGGTAACACCGGGGAGCTGTTTTTT.

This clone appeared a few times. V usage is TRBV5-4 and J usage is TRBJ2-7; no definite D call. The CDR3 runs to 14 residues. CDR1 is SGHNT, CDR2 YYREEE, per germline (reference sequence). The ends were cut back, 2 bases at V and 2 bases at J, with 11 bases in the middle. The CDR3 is CASSFLGRTYEQYF. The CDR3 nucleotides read TGTGCCAGCAGCTTCCTGGGCCGTACCTACGAGCAGTACTTC.

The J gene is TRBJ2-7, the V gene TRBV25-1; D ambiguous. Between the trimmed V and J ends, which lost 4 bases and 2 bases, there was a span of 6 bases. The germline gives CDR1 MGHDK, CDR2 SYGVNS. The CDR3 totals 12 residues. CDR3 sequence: CASSVSAYEQYF. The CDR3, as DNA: TGTGCCAGCAGTGTCTCAGCCTACGAGCAGTACTTC.

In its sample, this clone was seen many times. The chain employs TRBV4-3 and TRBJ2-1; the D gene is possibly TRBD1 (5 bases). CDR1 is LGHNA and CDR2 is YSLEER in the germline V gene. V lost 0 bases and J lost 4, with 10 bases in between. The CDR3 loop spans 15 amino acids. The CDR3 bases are TGCGCCAGCAGCCAAGAAATTGGGGCGTACAATGAGCAGTTCTTC. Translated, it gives CASSQEIGAYNEQFF.

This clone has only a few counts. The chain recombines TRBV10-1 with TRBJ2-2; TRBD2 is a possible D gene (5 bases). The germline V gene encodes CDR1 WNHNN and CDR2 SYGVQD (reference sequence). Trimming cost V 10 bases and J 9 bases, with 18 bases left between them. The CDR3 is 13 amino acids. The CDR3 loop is CATQHGIGWELFF. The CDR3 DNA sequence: TGCGCCACCCAGCACGGGATAGGATGGGAGCTGTTTTTT.

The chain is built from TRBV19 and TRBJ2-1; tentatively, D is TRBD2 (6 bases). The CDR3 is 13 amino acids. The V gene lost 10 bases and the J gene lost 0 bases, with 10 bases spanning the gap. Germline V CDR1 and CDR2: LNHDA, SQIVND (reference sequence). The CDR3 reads CATGLNSYNEQFF. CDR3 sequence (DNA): TGTGCCACGGGACTTAACTCCTACAATGAGCAGTTCTTC.

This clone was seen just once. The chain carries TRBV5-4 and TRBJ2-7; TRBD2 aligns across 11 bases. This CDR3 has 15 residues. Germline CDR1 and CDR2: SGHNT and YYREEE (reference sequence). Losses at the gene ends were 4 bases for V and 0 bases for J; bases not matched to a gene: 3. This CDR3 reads CASSRGLAASYEQYF. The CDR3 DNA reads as TGTGCCAGCAGCAGGGGACTAGCGGCCTCCTACGAGCAGTACTTC.

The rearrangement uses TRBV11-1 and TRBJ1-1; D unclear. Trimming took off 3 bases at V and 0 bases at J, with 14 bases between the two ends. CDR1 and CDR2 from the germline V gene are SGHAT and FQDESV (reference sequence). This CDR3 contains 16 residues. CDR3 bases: TGTGCCAGCAGCTTGACGGGCACTCAAATGAACACTGAAGCTTTCTTT. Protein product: CASSLTGTQMNTEAFF.

This CDR3 is CASRLNRNYGYTF. CDR3 sequence (DNA): TGTGCAAGTCGCTTAAACAGGAACTATGGCTACACCTTC. This chain uses TRBV12-2 with TRBJ1-2; TRBD1, the D gene given by the table, was not confirmed from the DNA. TRBV12-2 is reported as a pseudogene. The CDR3 totals 13 residues.

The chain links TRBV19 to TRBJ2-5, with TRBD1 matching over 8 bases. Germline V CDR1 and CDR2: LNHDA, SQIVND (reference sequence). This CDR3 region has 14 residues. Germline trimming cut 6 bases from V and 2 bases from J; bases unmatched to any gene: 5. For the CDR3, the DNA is TGTGCCAGTAGCAGGGGGCGGAAACAAGAGACCCAGTACTTC. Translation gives CASSRGRKQETQYF.

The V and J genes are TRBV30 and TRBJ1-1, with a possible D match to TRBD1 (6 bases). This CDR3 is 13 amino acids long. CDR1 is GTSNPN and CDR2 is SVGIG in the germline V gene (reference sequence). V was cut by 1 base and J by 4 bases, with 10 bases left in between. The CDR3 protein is CAWSEGDGTEAFF. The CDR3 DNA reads TGTGCCTGGAGTGAGGGGGATGGCACTGAAGCTTTCTTT. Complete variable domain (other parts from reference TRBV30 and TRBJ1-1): SQTIHQWPATLVQPVGSPLSLECTVEGTSNPNLYWYRQAAGRGLQLLFYSVGIGQISSEVPQNLSASRPQDRQFILSSKKLLLSDSGFYLCAWSEGDGTEAFFGQGTRLTVV.

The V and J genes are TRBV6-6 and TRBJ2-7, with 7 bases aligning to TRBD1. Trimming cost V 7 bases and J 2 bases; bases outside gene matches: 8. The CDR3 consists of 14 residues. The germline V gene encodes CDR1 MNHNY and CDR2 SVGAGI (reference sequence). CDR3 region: CASIRDRATYEQYF. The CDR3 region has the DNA TGTGCCAGCATCAGAGACAGGGCGACCTACGAGCAGTACTTC.

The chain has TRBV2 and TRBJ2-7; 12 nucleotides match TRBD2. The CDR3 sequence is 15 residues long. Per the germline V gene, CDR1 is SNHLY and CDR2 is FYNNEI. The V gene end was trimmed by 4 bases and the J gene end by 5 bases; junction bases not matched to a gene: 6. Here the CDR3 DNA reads TGTGCCAGCAGTGGATTGACTAGCGGGAGTCACGAGCAGTACTTC. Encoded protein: CASSGLTSGSHEQYF.

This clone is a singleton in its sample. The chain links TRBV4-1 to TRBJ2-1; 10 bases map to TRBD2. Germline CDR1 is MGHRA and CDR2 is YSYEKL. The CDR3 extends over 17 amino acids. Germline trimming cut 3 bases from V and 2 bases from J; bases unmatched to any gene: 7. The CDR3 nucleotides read TGCGCCAGCAGCCATCCTAGCGGGAGAGGCACCTACAATGAGCAGTTCTTC. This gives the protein CASSHPSGRGTYNEQFF.

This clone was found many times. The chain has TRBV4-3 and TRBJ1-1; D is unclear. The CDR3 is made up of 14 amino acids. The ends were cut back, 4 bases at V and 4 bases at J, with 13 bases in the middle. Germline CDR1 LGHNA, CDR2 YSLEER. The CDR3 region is CASSRTSSGTEAFF. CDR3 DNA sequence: TGCGCCAGCAGCCGGACCTCATCGGGCACTGAAGCTTTCTTT.

CDR3: CASGLESSYNEQFF. DNA of the CDR3: TGTGCCAGCGGACTAGAAAGCTCCTACAATGAGCAGTTCTTC. The chain is built from TRBV5-6 and TRBJ2-1; 7 bases fit TRBD2. The CDR3 runs 14 residues. J lost 0 bases, V lost 7 bases, and 4 bases had no gene match. Per germline, CDR1 SGHDT and CDR2 YYEEEE.

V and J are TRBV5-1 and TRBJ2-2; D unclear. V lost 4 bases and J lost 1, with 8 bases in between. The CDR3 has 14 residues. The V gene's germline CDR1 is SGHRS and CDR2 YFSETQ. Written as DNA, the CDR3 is TGCGCCAGCAGCACGGGCCGGAACACCGGGGAGCTGTTTTTT. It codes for CASSTGRNTGELFF.

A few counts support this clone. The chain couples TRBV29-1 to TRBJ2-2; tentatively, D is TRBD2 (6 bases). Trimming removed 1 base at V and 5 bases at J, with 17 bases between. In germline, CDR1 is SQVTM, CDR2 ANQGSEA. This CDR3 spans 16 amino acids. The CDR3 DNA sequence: TGCAGCGTTGAAGGGACCTCGGGAGTGGGGACCGGGGAGCTGTTTTTT. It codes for CSVEGTSGVGTGELFF.